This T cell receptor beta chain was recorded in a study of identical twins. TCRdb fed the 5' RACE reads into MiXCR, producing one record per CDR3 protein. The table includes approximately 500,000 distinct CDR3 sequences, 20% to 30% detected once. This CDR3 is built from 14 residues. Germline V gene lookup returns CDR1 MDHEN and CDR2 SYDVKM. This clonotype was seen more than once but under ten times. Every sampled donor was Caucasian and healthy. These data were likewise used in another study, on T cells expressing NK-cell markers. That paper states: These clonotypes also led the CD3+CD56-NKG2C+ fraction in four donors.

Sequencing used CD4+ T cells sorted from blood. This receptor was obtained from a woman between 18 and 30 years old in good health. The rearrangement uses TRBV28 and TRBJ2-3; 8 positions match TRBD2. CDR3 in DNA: TGTGCAGCAACCCGGGGGGGAAACACAGATACGCAGTATTTT. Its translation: CAATRGGNTDTQYF.